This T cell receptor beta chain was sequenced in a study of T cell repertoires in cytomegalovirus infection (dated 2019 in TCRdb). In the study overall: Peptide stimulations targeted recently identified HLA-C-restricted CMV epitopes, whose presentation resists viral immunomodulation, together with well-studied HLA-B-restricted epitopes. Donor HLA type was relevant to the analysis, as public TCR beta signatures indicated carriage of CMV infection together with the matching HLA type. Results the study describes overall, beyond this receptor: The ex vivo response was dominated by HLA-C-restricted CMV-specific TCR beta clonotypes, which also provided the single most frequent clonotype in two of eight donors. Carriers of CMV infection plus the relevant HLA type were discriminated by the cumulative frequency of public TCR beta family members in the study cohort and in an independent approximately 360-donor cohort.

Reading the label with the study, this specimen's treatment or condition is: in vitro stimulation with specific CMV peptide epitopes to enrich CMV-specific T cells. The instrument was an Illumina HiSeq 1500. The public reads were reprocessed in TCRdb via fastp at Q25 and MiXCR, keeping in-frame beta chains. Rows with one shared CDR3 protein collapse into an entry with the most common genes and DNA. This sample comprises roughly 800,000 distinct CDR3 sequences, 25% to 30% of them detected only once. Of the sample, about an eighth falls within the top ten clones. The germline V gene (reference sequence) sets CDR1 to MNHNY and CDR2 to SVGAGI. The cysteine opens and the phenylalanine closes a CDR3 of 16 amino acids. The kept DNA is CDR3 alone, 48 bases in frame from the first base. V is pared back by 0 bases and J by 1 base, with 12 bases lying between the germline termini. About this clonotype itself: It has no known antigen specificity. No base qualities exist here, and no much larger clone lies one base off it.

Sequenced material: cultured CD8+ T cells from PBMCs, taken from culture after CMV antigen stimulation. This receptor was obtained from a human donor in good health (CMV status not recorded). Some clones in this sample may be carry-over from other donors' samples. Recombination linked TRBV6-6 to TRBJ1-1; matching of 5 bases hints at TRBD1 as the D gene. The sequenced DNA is TGTGCCAGCAGTTACTCGTCCGACAGTCAGAACACTGAAGCTTTCTTT. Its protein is CASSYSSDSQNTEAFF.